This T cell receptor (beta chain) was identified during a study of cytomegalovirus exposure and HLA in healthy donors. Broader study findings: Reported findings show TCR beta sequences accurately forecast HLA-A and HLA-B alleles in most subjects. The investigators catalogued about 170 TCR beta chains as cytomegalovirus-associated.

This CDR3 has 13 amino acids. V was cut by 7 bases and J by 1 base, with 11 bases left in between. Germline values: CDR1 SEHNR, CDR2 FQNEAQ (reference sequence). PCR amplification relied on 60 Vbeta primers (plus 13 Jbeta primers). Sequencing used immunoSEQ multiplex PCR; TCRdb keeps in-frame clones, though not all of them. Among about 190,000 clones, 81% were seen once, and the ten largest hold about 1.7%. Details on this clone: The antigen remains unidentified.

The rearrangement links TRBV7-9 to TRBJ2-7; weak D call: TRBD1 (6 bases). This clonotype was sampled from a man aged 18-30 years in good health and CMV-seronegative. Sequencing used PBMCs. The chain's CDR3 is CASMGHQSYEQYF. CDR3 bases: TGTGCCAGCATGGGACACCAGTCCTACGAGCAGTACTTC.